A selection of T cell receptor beta chains follows, all from one sample in a study of response to subunit inactivated influenza vaccine. TCRdb re-analysed the RT-PCR reads in MiXCR, keeping a single row per CDR3 protein. The table includes approximately 730,000 distinct CDR3 sequences, approximately 15% detected once. The material sequenced was PBMCs from blood, taken less than 15 days before vaccination. The receptors here all came from a middle-aged man who received an inactivated influenza vaccine. The CDR3 runs from the conserved cysteine through the conserved F or W. A D gene is named only where the DNA matches it firmly. Some rows mark clone size as missing; the rest say once, few, many or name a class of expanded clone.

size: few
J: TRBJ2-7
D: -
V: TRBV4-3
CDR3: CASSQDWAGSSEQYF
DNA: TGCGCCAGCAGCCAAGATTGGGCAGGGAGCAGCGAGCAGTACTTC

size: few
J: TRBJ2-7
D: TRBD1
V: TRBV5-1
CDR3: CASSWHPTGTGIEQYF
DNA: TGCGCCAGCAGCTGGCATCCTACCGGGACAGGGATCGAGCAGTACTTC

size: few
J: TRBJ1-3
D: -
V: TRBV29-1
CDR3: CSVSSPGLGNTIYF
DNA: TGCAGCGTTTCCTCCCCAGGGCTTGGAAACACCATATATTTT

size: many
J: TRBJ1-5
D: -
V: TRBV12-3/TRBV12-4
CDR3: CASSLTLRVGLRQDSNQPQHF
DNA: TGTGCCAGCAGTTTAACGCTCCGTGTAGGCTTGCGGCAGGATAGCAATCAGCCCCAGCATTTT

size: -
J: TRBJ2-1
D: TRBD2
V: TRBV19
CDR3: CASSNPRGVTYNEQFF
DNA: TGTGCCAGTAGTAACCCCCGGGGGGTAACTTACAATGAGCAGTTCTTC

size: -
J: TRBJ2-1
D: TRBD2
V: TRBV20-1
CDR3: CSARISGRVSYNEQFF
DNA: TGCAGTGCTAGGATTAGTGGGAGGGTTTCCTACAATGAGCAGTTCTTC

size: few
J: TRBJ2-2
D: TRBD1
V: TRBV7-9
CDR3: CASSSTGTGFAGELFF
DNA: TGTGCCAGCAGCTCGACCGGGACAGGGTTTGCCGGGGAGCTGTTTTTT

size: few
J: TRBJ1-6
D: -
V: TRBV3-1
CDR3: CASSPVGKNSPLHF
DNA: TGTGCCAGCAGCCCCGTAGGGAAAAATTCACCCCTCCACTTT

size: -
J: TRBJ2-1
D: TRBD2
V: TRBV28
CDR3: CASSPWEREAYNEQFF
DNA: TGTGCCAGCAGTCCCTGGGAGCGGGAGGCCTACAATGAGCAGTTCTTC

size: few
J: TRBJ2-2
D: -
V: TRBV6-6
CDR3: CASSPYGTGELFF
DNA: TGTGCCAGCAGTCCCTATGGCACCGGGGAGCTGTTTTTT

size: many
J: TRBJ2-2
D: TRBD2
V: TRBV7-2
CDR3: CASSPLAGVTGELFF
DNA: TGTGCCAGCAGCCCCCTAGCGGGAGTCACCGGGGAGCTGTTTTTT

size: -
J: TRBJ2-1
D: -
V: TRBV4-2
CDR3: CASSQDSQGRDEQFF
DNA: TGTGCCAGCAGCCAAGATTCCCAGGGAAGGGATGAGCAGTTCTTC

size: few
J: TRBJ2-1
D: TRBD2
V: TRBV28
CDR3: CASRPLGTSGSSPYNEQFF
DNA: TGTGCCAGCAGACCCCTTGGGACTAGCGGATCCTCGCCCTACAATGAGCAGTTCTTC

size: -
J: TRBJ1-2
D: -
V: TRBV12-3/TRBV12-4
CDR3: CASSSHQPPRDRFSF
DNA: TGTGCCAGCAGTTCCCACCAGCCACCACGGGATCGTTTCAGCTTC

size: -
J: TRBJ2-5
D: -
V: TRBV7-3
CDR3: CASAPGPQETQYF
DNA: TGTGCCAGCGCCCCCGGGCCCCAAGAGACCCAGTACTTC

size: many
J: TRBJ2-5
D: TRBD2
V: TRBV12-3/TRBV12-4
CDR3: CASSLSGGLETQYF
DNA: TGTGCCAGCAGTTTATCGGGGGGGTTGGAGACCCAGTACTTC

size: -
J: TRBJ2-7
D: TRBD1
V: TRBV12-3/TRBV12-4
CDR3: CATRDRTSYEQYF
DNA: TGTGCCACGCGGGACAGGACCTCCTACGAGCAGTACTTC

size: -
J: TRBJ2-7
D: -
V: TRBV7-3
CDR3: CASSLYSDSEHF
DNA: TGTGCCAGCAGCCTGTACTCGGACTCCGAGCACTTC

size: few
J: TRBJ1-1
D: -
V: TRBV30
CDR3: CAWSRQTNTEAFF
DNA: TGTGCCTGGAGTCGACAGACGAACACTGAAGCTTTCTTT

size: few
J: TRBJ1-5
D: -
V: TRBV4-2
CDR3: CASSQTAGLHQPQHF
DNA: TGTGCCAGCAGCCAAACGGCAGGGCTCCATCAGCCCCAGCATTTT

size: -
J: TRBJ1-6
D: -
V: TRBV4-3
CDR3: CASSQEGRSSYNSPLHF
DNA: TGCGCCAGCAGCCAAGAGGGCAGAAGCTCCTATAATTCACCCCTCCACTTT

size: few
J: TRBJ2-1
D: -
V: TRBV28
CDR3: CASRVGGSGSYNEQFF
DNA: TGTGCCAGCAGGGTAGGGGGTAGCGGGTCCTACAATGAGCAGTTCTTC

size: -
J: TRBJ1-2
D: TRBD1
V: TRBV3-1
CDR3: CASSHWTGPGYTF
DNA: TGTGCCAGCAGCCATTGGACAGGGCCTGGCTACACCTTC

size: -
J: TRBJ1-1
D: -
V: TRBV18
CDR3: CASSPDTADTEAFF
DNA: TGTGCCAGCTCACCAGACACGGCCGACACTGAAGCTTTCTTT

size: few
J: TRBJ1-5
D: -
V: TRBV20-1
CDR3: CSARDINSNQPQHF
DNA: TGCAGTGCCAGGGACATTAATAGCAATCAGCCCCAGCATTTT

size: -
J: TRBJ2-7
D: TRBD2
V: TRBV9
CDR3: CASSPRTSGSPLSYEQYF
DNA: TGTGCCAGCAGCCCTCGGACTAGCGGGAGTCCTCTGTCCTACGAGCAGTACTTC

size: -
J: TRBJ2-7
D: -
V: TRBV18
CDR3: CASSPPQSYEQYF
DNA: TGTGCCAGCTCACCACCGCAAAGCTACGAGCAGTACTTC

size: few
J: TRBJ2-1
D: TRBD1
V: TRBV24-1
CDR3: CATSDLGDRGYNEQFF
DNA: TGTGCCACCAGTGATTTAGGAGACAGGGGGTACAATGAGCAGTTCTTC

size: -
J: TRBJ2-1
D: -
V: TRBV5-1
CDR3: CASSAAPRGSYNEQFF
DNA: TGCGCCAGCAGCGCCGCACCGCGGGGCTCCTACAATGAGCAGTTCTTC

size: few
J: TRBJ2-3
D: TRBD2
V: TRBV27
CDR3: CASSFIGTSVDTDTQYF
DNA: TGTGCCAGCAGTTTTATTGGGACTAGCGTAGACACAGATACGCAGTATTTT

size: few
J: TRBJ2-3
D: TRBD2
V: TRBV20-1
CDR3: CSARGTSGGPTDTQYF
DNA: TGCAGTGCTAGAGGAACTAGCGGGGGGCCCACAGATACGCAGTATTTT